The 26 T cell receptor beta chains in this list originate from one sample, sequenced in a study of T cells in Graves' hyperthyroidism and ophthalmopathy. TCR beta CDR3 regions were amplified from RNA transcripts. The HTBI primer set served for first-round RT-PCR of the TCR CDR3. TCRdb processed the multiplex PCR reads anew with MiXCR; each CDR3 protein has one entry. Among approximately 370,000 distinct CDR3 sequences, approximately 18% were seen once, and the ten largest hold 30% to 40%. The sequencing sample was made of blood. All receptors come from a woman aged 25 to 39 with Graves' hyperthyroidism that later progressed to Graves' ophthalmopathy.

The chain recombines TRBV19 with TRBJ1-1; D is unclear. The CDR3 extends over 13 amino acids. V lost 1 base, J lost 8 bases, and 11 bases lay in between. The germline V gene encodes CDR1 LNHDA and CDR2 SQIVND (reference sequence). CDR3 amino acids: CASSIGLYNEAFF. Here the CDR3 DNA reads TGTGCCAGTAGTATAGGTCTTTATAACGAAGCTTTCTTT.

In this sample, this clonotype turned up a few times. The conserved phenylalanine or tryptophan is not found at the CDR3 terminus, so this likely reflects a read error. This chain joins TRBV6-5 and TRBJ2-7; tentative D call: TRBD1 (5 bases). V lost 1 base to trimming and J lost 3 bases, with 10 bases between them. This CDR3 has 14 residues. The germline V gene encodes CDR1 MNHEY and CDR2 SVGAGI. The CDR3 nucleotides read TGTGCCAGCAGTTACTACCTAGGGGTCTACGAGCAGTACCTC. Protein sequence: CASSYYLGVYEQYL.

The sample holds many counts of this clonotype. The chain combines TRBV20-1 with TRBJ2-7; 8 bases line up with TRBD2. From germline, CDR1 is DFQATT and CDR2 SNEGSKA (reference sequence). V shed 1 base and J 2 bases; nucleotides not matched to a gene: 10. The CDR3 is made up of 16 amino acids. CDR3 in amino acids: CSARASGGRLAYEQYF. CDR3 nucleotide sequence: TGCAGTGCTAGAGCCAGCGGGGGACGATTAGCCTACGAGCAGTACTTC.

The chain is built from TRBV18 and TRBJ2-5; TRBD2 aligns across 14 bases. CDR1 and CDR2 (germline): KGHSH, LQKENI. The CDR3 runs to 16 residues. With V trimmed by 4 bases and J by 4 bases, 5 bases remained unmatched. The CDR3 DNA reads TGTGCCAGCTCACGAAGACTAGCGGGAGGGCCAGAGACCCAGTACTTC. As protein: CASSRRLAGGPETQYF.

J is TRBJ2-1 and V is TRBV29-1, with TRBD2 identical over 9 bases. J gave up 9 bases and V 0 bases, and 6 bases lay outside the gene matches. CDR1 is SQVTM and CDR2 is ANQGSEA in the germline V gene. This CDR3 is 14 amino acids long. The CDR3 sequence: CSVEEAGGTSEQFF. In nucleotides, the CDR3 is TGCAGCGTTGAAGAAGCGGGAGGTACCTCTGAGCAGTTCTTC.

This clonotype has ten or more counts. The J gene is TRBJ1-1, the V gene TRBV18; no clear D gene. This CDR3 comprises 15 residues. V shed 3 bases and J shed 1 base, with 12 bases lying between them. Germline values: CDR1 KGHSH, CDR2 LQKENI. The CDR3 DNA reads as TGTGCCAGCTCACCGCCGACTATCGAGAACACTGAAGCTTTCTTT. It specifies CASSPPTIENTEAFF.

This clonotype was seen a handful of times. The V and J genes are TRBV5-1 and TRBJ2-3; the match to TRBD1 covers 9 bases. Germline V gene sequence: CDR1 SGHRS, CDR2 YFSETQ. The CDR3 totals 18 residues. The junction had 15 bases not matched to a gene; V was cut back by 6 bases and J by 1 base. The CDR3 DNA reads as TGCGCCAGCACGAACAAAGGACAGGGGCGTTGGGGCACAGATACGCAGTATTTT. It encodes CASTNKGQGRWGTDTQYF.

This clonotype showed up many times. CDR3 in DNA: TGTGCCAGCAGCTTGCAAGGCGCGGTTTCGGATACGCAGTATTTT. Residues: CASSLQGAVSDTQYF. The chain carries TRBV5-8 and TRBJ2-3, with D unresolved. CDR3 size: 15 residues. With 1 base removed from V and 6 bases from J, the gap between germline ends came to 15 bases. The germline gives CDR1 SGHTS, CDR2 YDEGEE.

A word on this clonotype: Being one base from a much bigger clone, this may be a read error. This chain links TRBV11-2 with TRBJ2-2; TRBD1 matches at 8 bases. In germline, CDR1 is SGHAT, CDR2 FQNNGV. This CDR3 is built from 16 residues. The CDR3 nucleotides read TGTGCCAGCAGCTTAAGGACAGGGTACGGCACCGGGAAGCTGTTTTTT. This gives the protein CASSLRTGYGTGKLFF.

This clonotype was seen repeatedly, ten times or more. The genes are TRBV6-6 and TRBJ2-1; D ambiguous. Per germline, CDR1 MNHNY and CDR2 SVGAGI (reference sequence). The V end lost 2 bases, the J end lost 4 bases, and 12 bases lay between the germline ends. This CDR3 has 15 amino acids. The CDR3 nucleotides read TGTGCCAGCAGTTACAGGGTAGGAACATACAATGAGCAGTTCTTC. Translation gives CASSYRVGTYNEQFF.

V gene TRBV3-1 combines with J gene TRBJ1-1; perhaps TRBD1 as D (6 bases). The germline V gene has CDR1 LGHDT and CDR2 YNNKEL (reference sequence). The CDR3 covers 14 residues. V was shortened by 6 bases and J by 1 base, with 12 bases between the two germline ends. CDR3 sequence reads: CASRSGAQNTEAFF. The CDR3 bases are TGTGCCAGCAGGTCGGGGGCGCAGAACACTGAAGCTTTCTTT.

This clonotype came up many times. The V and J genes are TRBV5-1 and TRBJ1-2; D remains ambiguous. CDR1 is SGHRS, CDR2 YFSETQ, per germline. The CDR3 extends over 13 amino acids. V lost 3 bases and J 9 bases, leaving 15 bases between the germline ends. CDR3 protein: CASSSPGIWSYTF. The CDR3 coding sequence is TGCGCCAGCAGCTCCCCGGGGATATGGAGCTACACCTTC.

This clonotype was seen repeatedly, ten times or more. This chain uses TRBV5-1 with TRBJ2-1, with TRBD1 as a possible D gene (5 bases). V lost 6 bases, J lost 4 bases, and 14 bases lay in between. Germline V CDR1 and CDR2: SGHRS, YFSETQ. CDR3 length: 14 residues. The CDR3 DNA follows: TGCGCCAGCATGAAGGACATACTTTACAATGAGCAGTTCTTC. Its protein product is CASMKDILYNEQFF.

This clonotype has only a few counts. J is TRBJ2-5 and V is TRBV5-1; tentatively, D is TRBD1 (6 bases). Germline loops: CDR1 SGHRS, CDR2 YFSETQ. This CDR3 spans 16 amino acids. Trimming left V 0 bases short and J 2 bases short, with 14 bases between. The CDR3 region is CASSLVDSLRQETQYF. The CDR3 DNA reads as TGCGCCAGCAGCTTGGTGGACAGTTTAAGGCAAGAGACCCAGTACTTC. Filled out from reference TRBV5-1 and TRBJ2-5, the complete variable domain reads KAGVTQTPRYLIKTRGQQVTLSCSPISGHRSVSWYQQTPGQGLQFLFEYFSETQRNKGNFPGRFSGRQFSNSRSEMNVSTLELGDSALYLCASSLVDSLRQETQYFGPGTRLLVL.

This clonotype showed up many times. The chain carries TRBV2 and TRBJ2-1, with D perhaps TRBD1 (6 bases). V shed 3 bases and J shed 15 bases, with 21 bases lying between them. CDR1 and CDR2 from the germline V gene are SNHLY and FYNNEI. The CDR3 length is 14 residues. CDR3 in DNA: TGTGCCAGCAGTGAGAGTACTTTGACAGGTGCTATGTTCTTC. Amino acid sequence: CASSESTLTGAMFF. Drawing the rest from reference TRBV2 and TRBJ2-1, the complete variable domain is EPEVTQTPSHQVTQMGQEVILRCVPISNHLYFYWYRQILGQKVEFLVSFYNNEISEKSEIFDDQFSVERPDGSNFTLKIRSTKLEDSAMYFCASSESTLTGAMFFGPGTRLTVL.

Ten or more counts support this clonotype. V gene TRBV28 combines with J gene TRBJ2-7; 9 nucleotides agree with TRBD2. CDR1 and CDR2 from the germline V gene are MDHEN and SYDVKM. J lost 0 bases, V lost 4 bases, and 7 bases had no gene match. This CDR3 is 16 amino acids long. CDR3 coding DNA: TGTGCCAGCAGTTCCGGGACTAGCCCTAGCTCCTACGAGCAGTACTTC. It encodes CASSSGTSPSSYEQYF.

This clonotype has at least ten counts. The chain links TRBV27 to TRBJ2-7; D not resolved. CDR1 is MNHEY, CDR2 SMNVEV, per germline (reference sequence). The germline V and J ends were trimmed by 5 bases and 3 bases, with 11 bases remaining between them. The CDR3 consists of 13 residues. The CDR3 reads CASSPLLDYEQYF. The CDR3 nucleotides read TGTGCCAGCAGTCCGCTCCTCGACTACGAGCAGTACTTC.

In its sample, this clonotype was seen many times. V usage is TRBV11-2 and J usage is TRBJ2-1; D could derive from TRBD1 or TRBD2 (5 bases each). Trimming pared 5 bases from V and 3 bases from J, leaving 17 bases between. The CDR3 is 16 residues long. Germline assignment: CDR1 SGHAT and CDR2 FQNNGV. CDR3 loop: CASSPWGGLVYNEQFF. In DNA form, the CDR3 reads TGTGCCAGCAGCCCCTGGGGCGGGTTAGTCTACAATGAGCAGTTCTTC. Drawing the rest from reference TRBV11-2 and TRBJ2-1, the complete variable domain is EAGVAQSPRYKIIEKRQSVAFWCNPISGHATLYWYQQILGQGPKLLIQFQNNGVVDDSQLPKDRFSAERLKGVDSTLKIQPAKLEDSAVYLCASSPWGGLVYNEQFFGPGTRLTVL.

There are a few counts of this clonotype. The V gene is TRBV5-1, the J gene TRBJ2-7; D might be TRBD1 (5 bases). Trimming took off 4 bases at V and 1 base at J, with 18 bases between the two ends. CDR1 is SGHRS and CDR2 is YFSETQ in the germline V gene. The CDR3 spans 16 residues. Here the CDR3 reads CASSRRFTGSSYEQYF. CDR3 coding DNA: TGCGCCAGCAGCCGGCGTTTTACAGGATCATCCTACGAGCAGTACTTC.

This clonotype was recorded many times. The J gene is TRBJ2-3, the V gene TRBV20-1; 7 bases map to TRBD1. Germline lookup yields CDR1 DFQATT and CDR2 SNEGSKA (reference sequence). The CDR3 totals 17 residues. V lost 5 bases, J lost 0 bases, and 14 bases stayed unmatched. The CDR3 nucleotides read TGCAGTGCTCTTAAGGACAGGCCTTACTCTAGCACAGATACGCAGTATTTT. It is translated as CSALKDRPYSSTDTQYF.

This clonotype has more than one count but fewer than ten. The gene calls are TRBV13 and TRBJ2-7, with D perhaps TRBD1 (5 bases). CDR1 and CDR2 (germline): PRHDT, FYEKMQ (reference sequence). V lost 2 bases and J lost 5, with 19 bases in between. This CDR3 is built from 16 residues. CDR3 residues: CASSLQFGQGTDEQYF. CDR3 nucleotides: TGTGCCAGCAGCTTACAATTCGGGCAGGGAACCGACGAGCAGTACTTC.

This clonotype came up many times. The rearrangement links TRBV11-2 to TRBJ2-1; TRBD2 agrees at 8 bases. With V trimmed by 5 bases and J by 0 bases, 15 bases remained unmatched. The length of the CDR3 is 19 residues. From germline, CDR1 is SGHAT and CDR2 FQNNGV. The CDR3 nucleotides are TGTGCCAGCAGCGCCTCCAGCGGGAGCTACCTAAGCTCCTACAATGAGCAGTTCTTC. Protein: CASSASSGSYLSSYNEQFF.

The CDR3 sequence is CASSLVGTSSTGELFF. CDR3 nucleotide sequence: TGTGCCAGCAGCTTAGTTGGGACTAGCAGCACCGGGGAGCTGTTTTTT. This chain joins TRBV11-2 and TRBJ2-2; 9 bases are a match to TRBD2. Germline V lookup: CDR1 SGHAT, CDR2 FQNNGV. The CDR3 length is 16 residues. The trim removed 1 base at V and 4 bases at J, leaving 4 bases unmatched. The complete variable domain, with remaining parts taken from reference TRBV11-2 and TRBJ2-2, reads EAGVAQSPRYKIIEKRQSVAFWCNPISGHATLYWYQQILGQGPKLLIQFQNNGVVDDSQLPKDRFSAERLKGVDSTLKIQPAKLEDSAVYLCASSLVGTSSTGELFFGEGSRLTVL.

CDR3 DNA sequence: TGTGCCACCAGTGAGCCGGGACCCCGAAACACCGGGGAGCTGTTTTTT. This sequence encodes CATSEPGPRNTGELFF. This rearrangement joins TRBV24-1 to TRBJ2-2; TRBD1 or TRBD2 may be the D gene (5 bases each). The CDR3 contains 16 residues. Deletions cut 4 bases from V and 2 bases from J, with 13 bases between. CDR1 is KGHDR and CDR2 is SFDVKD in the germline V gene.

This clonotype occurred many times. The chain links TRBV19 to TRBJ2-1; 9 nucleotides match TRBD2. The CDR3 contains 16 residues. V was pared by 7 bases and J by 5 bases, with 12 bases of the junction left unmatched. Germline V gene sequence: CDR1 LNHDA, CDR2 SQIVND (reference sequence). The DNA for the CDR3 is TGTGCCAGTACAGCTAGCGGGATGCGCTTTAACAATGAGCAGTTCTTC. It is translated as CASTASGMRFNNEQFF.

At least ten counts were recorded for this clonotype. The genes are TRBV7-9 and TRBJ1-3, with 7 bases fitting TRBD1. V shed 1 base and J 4 bases; nucleotides not matched to a gene: 7. CDR1 SEHNR and CDR2 FQNEAQ come from the germline V gene (reference sequence). CDR3 length equals 16 residues. CDR3 nucleotide sequence: TGTGCCAGCAGCTTAGGACAGGGAATATCCGGAAACACCATATATTTT. Translation gives CASSLGQGISGNTIYF.